A single sample is the source of the 30 T cell receptor beta chains below, sequenced in a study of T cell repertoires in cytomegalovirus infection. These receptors have no identified antigens. TCRdb passed the reads through MiXCR, listing each CDR3 protein once. The sample lists tens of thousands of distinct CDR3 sequences, roughly 32% occurring once. Sequencing was performed on PBMCs, sequenced either directly or after in vitro stimulation (not recorded which). The receptors here all came from a human donor in good health (CMV status not recorded). Some clones in this sample may be carry-over from other donors' samples.

This clonotype has just a few counts. The chain has TRBV12-5 and TRBJ2-1; D assignment may be TRBD1 or TRBD2 (5 bases each). The germline V gene has CDR1 LGHNT and CDR2 FRNRAP. Deletions cut 0 bases from V and 0 bases from J, with 15 bases between. CDR3 size: 18 residues. CDR3 bases: TGTGCTAGTGGTTTGGTACTTGACGGGACGACCTCCTACAATGAGCAGTTCTTC. Amino acid sequence: CASGLVLDGTTSYNEQFF.

The chain uses TRBV5-1 and TRBJ2-1; D is possibly TRBD2 (7 bases). The CDR3 is 14 residues long. Trimming stripped 7 bases from V and 3 bases from J, with 14 bases between. Germline V gene sequence: CDR1 SGHRS, CDR2 YFSETQ. The CDR3 spells CASGRGGGYNEQFF. The CDR3 nucleotides read TGCGCCAGCGGAAGGGGGGGGGGCTACAATGAGCAGTTCTTC.

This clonotype has only a few counts. The rearrangement uses TRBV19 and TRBJ2-1; TRBD2 aligns across 11 bases. The CDR3 covers 17 residues. Looked up from germline, CDR1 is LNHDA and CDR2 is SQIVND (reference sequence). The V gene end was trimmed by 11 bases and the J gene end by 4 bases; junction bases not matched to a gene: 16. The CDR3 spells CACPTTATSGAYNEQFF. The CDR3 bases are TGTGCCTGCCCAACAACCGCGACTAGCGGGGCTTACAATGAGCAGTTCTTC.

This chain uses TRBV7-9 with TRBJ2-7; no clear D gene. This CDR3 spans 14 amino acids. Per germline, CDR1 SEHNR and CDR2 FQNEAQ (reference sequence). Trimming removed 2 bases at V and 4 bases at J, with 12 bases between. The CDR3 bases are TGTGCCAGCAGCTTACCCCCGGACGGTTACGAGCAGTACTTC. Its protein is CASSLPPDGYEQYF.

J is TRBJ2-7 and V is TRBV4-3, with 8 bases fitting TRBD1. V gave up 0 bases and J gave up 4 bases; unmatched junction bases: 8. This CDR3 comprises 16 residues. The germline gives CDR1 LGHNA, CDR2 YSLEER. The CDR3 DNA sequence: TGCGCCAGCAGCCAAGATTATTCAGGGGGCCTATACGAGCAGTACTTC. The encoded protein is CASSQDYSGGLYEQYF.

The genes are TRBV15 and TRBJ1-2; D not resolved. The V end lost 0 bases, the J end lost 0 bases, and 8 bases lay between the germline ends. CDR1 is LNHNV, CDR2 YYDKDF, per germline (reference sequence). The CDR3 spans 15 residues. DNA of the CDR3: TGTGCCACCAGCAGAGATGGTACGGCTAACTATGGCTACACCTTC. This translates into CATSRDGTANYGYTF.

This clonotype qualifies as large. The chain has TRBV7-2 and TRBJ2-1; 7 bases are shared with TRBD2. The CDR3 has 19 amino acids. Germline CDR1 is SGHTA and CDR2 is FQGNSA. With 0 bases clipped from V and 0 bases from J, the junction kept 11 bases outside the gene matches. CDR3 residues: CASSLAGGVALSSYNEQFF. The DNA for the CDR3 is TGTGCCAGCAGCTTAGCGGGGGGGGTAGCGCTAAGCTCCTACAATGAGCAGTTCTTC.

The V call is TRBV5-1, the J call TRBJ2-5; 7 bases agree with TRBD2. V lost 4 bases, J lost 10 bases, and 13 bases stayed unmatched. The germline V gene has CDR1 SGHRS and CDR2 YFSETQ. The CDR3 spans 14 residues. The DNA of the CDR3 is TGCGCCAGCAGCCCGCAACCTGGGGAGGGGAGCCAGTACTTC. Translating gives CASSPQPGEGSQYF.

This clonotype was observed a few times. The chain combines TRBV6-5 with TRBJ2-5; weak D call: TRBD1 (6 bases). Germline CDR1 MNHEY, CDR2 SVGAGI. There are 16 residues in the CDR3. Trimming pared 4 bases from V and 9 bases from J, leaving 24 bases between. For the CDR3, the DNA is TGTGCCAGCAGTTTCGGAGGATGGGCCCAGGGGAGTGCCCAGTACTTC. This codes for CASSFGGWAQGSAQYF.

This clonotype was counted between two and nine times. The rearrangement links TRBV6-2 or TRBV6-3 to TRBJ2-7; 8 bases align to TRBD1. V was clipped by 4 bases and J by 2 bases; unmatched bases: 7. Germline-derived CDR1 and CDR2 are MNHEY and SVGEGT. The CDR3 consists of 15 residues. CDR3 sequence: CASSSRGQTTYEQYF. The CDR3 DNA sequence: TGTGCCAGCAGTTCCAGGGGGCAAACAACCTACGAGCAGTACTTC.

This clonotype occurred many times. The V gene is TRBV7-2, the J gene TRBJ2-7; TRBD1 matches at 8 bases. The germline V gene has CDR1 SGHTA and CDR2 FQGNSA. The CDR3 has 14 amino acids. V lost 7 bases and J lost 2; bases outside the gene matches: 7. This CDR3 is CASTWDRSTYEQYF. CDR3 nucleotides: TGTGCCAGCACCTGGGACAGGTCTACCTACGAGCAGTACTTC.

This chain uses TRBV6-6 with TRBJ1-6; TRBD1 aligns across 8 bases. Unmatched junction bases numbered 7, after V lost 8 bases and J lost 7 bases. The CDR3 consists of 14 residues. From germline, CDR1 is MNHNY and CDR2 SVGAGI (reference sequence). Here the CDR3 DNA reads TGTGCCAGCGGACAGGGCTCGCGGAATTCACCCCTCCACTTT. Protein sequence: CASGQGSRNSPLHF.

CDR3 sequence reads: CASGFVSGETQYF. The DNA of the CDR3 is TGTGCTAGTGGTTTCGTTAGCGGAGAGACCCAGTACTTC. The rearrangement joins TRBV12-5 to TRBJ2-5; D perhaps matches TRBD2 (6 bases). V lost 3 bases and J lost 4, with 9 bases in between. The CDR3 is made up of 13 amino acids. Germline CDR1 LGHNT, CDR2 FRNRAP.

The gene calls are TRBV20-1 and TRBJ2-2; perhaps TRBD2 as D (5 bases). This CDR3 has 14 residues. Germline CDR1 DFQATT, CDR2 SNEGSKA (reference sequence). Trimming removed 6 bases from V and 4 bases from J, with 15 bases in between. For the CDR3, the DNA is TGCAGTGCAAGGCGCGGGCCGGGCACCGGGGAGCTGTTTTTT. This codes for CSARRGPGTGELFF.

V is TRBV10-3 and J is TRBJ1-1, with unresolved D. The CDR3 is 15 residues long. Germline CDR1 ENHRY, CDR2 SYGVKD. V shed 3 bases and J shed 3 bases, with 14 bases lying between them. CDR3 sequence (DNA): TGTGCCATCAGTGACTGGGAAAAGGAGGACACTGAAGCTTTCTTT. Its protein product is CAISDWEKEDTEAFF.

The V and J genes are TRBV6-2 or TRBV6-3 and TRBJ1-5, with 8 nucleotides matching TRBD1. The V gene's germline CDR1 is MNHEY and CDR2 SVGEGT. This CDR3 region has 17 residues. With V trimmed by 4 bases and J by 7 bases, 15 bases remained unmatched. CDR3 sequence reads: CASSSIPDRGAGQPQHF. In DNA form, the CDR3 reads TGTGCCAGCAGTTCCATTCCAGACAGGGGCGCGGGACAGCCCCAGCATTTT.

The chain carries TRBV9 and TRBJ2-3, with 14 bases aligning to TRBD2. V was pared by 4 bases and J by 6 bases, with 4 bases of the junction left unmatched. The CDR3 length is 15 residues. Germline loops: CDR1 SGDLS, CDR2 YYNGEE. The CDR3 DNA is TGTGCCAGCAGCCTCCGACTAGCGGGAGGGGATACGCAGTATTTT. This gives the protein CASSLRLAGGDTQYF.

The chain carries TRBV4-1 and TRBJ2-7; TRBD1 matches 11 bases. V lost 6 bases, J lost 0 bases, and 4 bases stayed unmatched. Germline V gene data show CDR1 as MGHRA and CDR2 as YSYEKL. This CDR3 has 15 amino acids. CDR3 sequence (DNA): TGCGCCAGCAGTAGTGGGACAGGGGGCTCCTACGAGCAGTACTTC. This sequence encodes CASSSGTGGSYEQYF.

This clonotype was counted a few times. The chain couples TRBV11-2 to TRBJ2-5; 7 positions match TRBD2. V shed 1 base, J shed 2 bases, and the junction held 7 bases outside the gene matches. Germline V gene sequence: CDR1 SGHAT, CDR2 FQNNGV. This CDR3 contains 16 residues. The CDR3 DNA is TGTGCCAGCAGCTTAGGGGAACTAGCGTGGCAAGAGACCCAGTACTTC. Residues: CASSLGELAWQETQYF. The full variable domain, its missing parts supplied by reference TRBV11-2 and TRBJ2-5, is EAGVAQSPRYKIIEKRQSVAFWCNPISGHATLYWYQQILGQGPKLLIQFQNNGVVDDSQLPKDRFSAERLKGVDSTLKIQPAKLEDSAVYLCASSLGELAWQETQYFGPGTRLLVL.

The chain couples TRBV29-1 to TRBJ2-3; 7 bases match TRBD2. The junction had 12 bases not matched to a gene; V was cut back by 3 bases and J by 0 bases. Germline CDR1 is SQVTM and CDR2 is ANQGSEA. The CDR3 covers 17 residues. The CDR3 sequence: CSVDPLTQAGSTDTQYF. CDR3 in DNA: TGCAGCGTTGATCCCCTCACGCAAGCGGGGAGCACAGATACGCAGTATTTT.

The J gene is TRBJ1-1, the V gene TRBV6-5; unclear D gene. The CDR3 loop spans 15 amino acids. Germline CDR1 MNHEY, CDR2 SVGAGI. Trimming cost V 6 bases and J 5 bases, with 19 bases left between them. CDR3 in DNA: TGTGCCAGCAGCCGGAAGCTTTCGGAAGAGACTGAAGCTTTCTTT. Translation: CASSRKLSEETEAFF.

This clonotype was seen only a few times. CDR3 sequence reads: CASTPRGATEAFF. The DNA of the CDR3 is TGTGCCAGCACCCCCCGGGGGGCAACTGAAGCTTTCTTT. The chain employs TRBV7-2 and TRBJ1-1; D may be TRBD1 (6 bases). V was clipped by 7 bases and J by 5 bases, with 14 bases between them. The CDR3 runs 13 residues. Germline CDR1 reads SGHTA; CDR2 reads FQGNSA.

V gene TRBV7-4 combines with J gene TRBJ2-3; D gene ambiguous. Trimming shortened V by 5 bases and J by 0 bases, and 6 bases separated the two germline ends. There are 13 residues in the CDR3. The germline V gene encodes CDR1 SGHVT and CDR2 SQSDAQ. Written as DNA, the CDR3 is TGTGCCAGCAGCGCCCTGAGCACAGATACGCAGTATTTT. Residues: CASSALSTDTQYF.

The chain is built from TRBV20-1 and TRBJ1-1, with TRBD1 matching 7 bases. Germline V CDR1 and CDR2: DFQATT, SNEGSKA (reference sequence). The CDR3 has 16 residues. Germline trimming cut 0 bases from V and 0 bases from J; bases unmatched to any gene: 7. CDR3 sequence (DNA): TGCAGTGCTAGAGATCTGGCAGGGGGGCTGAACACTGAAGCTTTCTTT. Protein: CSARDLAGGLNTEAFF.

For the CDR3, the DNA is TGTGCCAGCAGTCCCCGGTCCGGGACTGGCTACACCTTC. Translation: CASSPRSGTGYTF. The chain employs TRBV27 and TRBJ1-2, with D tentatively TRBD1 (5 bases). Germline CDR1 MNHEY, CDR2 SMNVEV (reference sequence). V lost 5 bases and J lost 7, with 14 bases in between. This CDR3 comprises 13 residues.

A word on this clonotype: At one of its ends the junction is not consistent with the germline gene, which may arise from a read error. The J gene is TRBJ2-1, the V gene TRBV6-5; 8 nucleotides match TRBD2. This CDR3 contains 16 residues. CDR1 and CDR2 (germline): MNHEY, SVGAGI. CDR3 nucleotides: TGTGCCAGCCGTTACAGGGCTAGCGGGCAGTACAATGAGCAGTTCTTC. Its translation: CASRYRASGQYNEQFF.

A note on this clonotype: This may be a read error: a much more frequent sequence differs by one nucleotide. The chain employs TRBV7-2 and TRBJ1-2; no definite D call. This CDR3 region has 16 residues. CDR1 is SGHTA, CDR2 FQGNSA, per germline. Trimming left V 4 bases short and J 7 bases short, with 22 bases between. The CDR3 coding sequence is TGTGCCAGCAGCTCATCCCATGCCCAGGCCTACTTTGGCTACACCTTC. Protein: CASSSSHAQAYFGYTF.

This clonotype is medium-sized in the sample. This sequence joins TRBV4-3 and TRBJ1-1; no firm D call. With 5 bases removed from V and 1 base from J, the gap between germline ends came to 8 bases. Per the germline V gene, CDR1 is LGHNA and CDR2 is YSLEER. CDR3 length: 13 amino acids. Here the CDR3 DNA reads TGCGCCAGCAGCGGGCTTGGGAACACTGAAGCTTTCTTT. Encoded protein: CASSGLGNTEAFF.

The rearrangement joins TRBV10-3 to TRBJ2-7; a weak D match, TRBD1 (5 bases). The CDR3 is 15 residues long. Germline V gene lookup returns CDR1 ENHRY and CDR2 SYGVKD. The ends were cut back, 10 bases at V and 6 bases at J, with 25 bases in the middle. The CDR3 region is CATETAGSGRGEQYF. The CDR3 coding sequence is TGTGCCACCGAGACCGCCGGGTCAGGAAGGGGCGAGCAGTACTTC.

This clonotype was picked up a small number of times. The chain recombines TRBV2 with TRBJ2-7, with 9 bases identical to TRBD1. The length of the CDR3 is 15 residues. Unmatched junction bases numbered 7, after V lost 4 bases and J lost 3 bases. CDR1 and CDR2 (germline): SNHLY, FYNNEI. The CDR3 spells CASSGRTGVIYEQYF. The CDR3 nucleotides are TGTGCCAGCAGTGGAAGGACAGGGGTAATCTACGAGCAGTACTTC.